The 29 T cell receptor beta chains reported below all come from one sample, sequenced in a study of cytomegalovirus exposure and HLA in healthy donors. PCR involved 60 Vbeta and 13 Jbeta primers. Clones were read by immunoSEQ multiplex PCR, and TCRdb kept only the in-frame ones, dropping some. Of some 200,000 clones in the sample, around 80% were seen once. The source material was PBMCs. These receptors were taken from a boy younger than 10 in good health and CMV-seronegative.

The chain links TRBV27 to TRBJ2-7; TRBD1 aligns across 7 bases. CDR1 and CDR2 from the germline V gene are MNHEY and SMNVEV (reference sequence). The length of the CDR3 is 15 residues. Losses at the gene ends were 6 bases for V and 4 bases for J; bases not matched to a gene: 12. In DNA form, the CDR3 reads TGTGCCAGCAGAAAATACCCTGACAGGGATTACGAGCAGTACTTC. Translated: CASRKYPDRDYEQYF.

The chain carries TRBV15 and TRBJ2-7, with D perhaps matching TRBD2 (5 bases). Germline V gives CDR1 LNHNV, CDR2 YYDKDF (reference sequence). The V gene lost 5 bases and the J gene lost 7 bases, with 9 bases spanning the gap. CDR3 length: 11 amino acids. In DNA form, the CDR3 reads TGTGCCACCAGCGGCACGGGAGAGCAGTACTTC. Translating gives CATSGTGEQYF.

The chain recombines TRBV11-3 with TRBJ2-1; a weak D match, TRBD1 (6 bases). V lost 1 base, J lost 4 bases, and 14 bases lay in between. The CDR3 has 16 amino acids. CDR1 is SGHNT, CDR2 YENEEA, per germline. CDR3 bases: TGTGCCAGCAGCTTAGCGGGGACAACCCCTTACAATGAGCAGTTCTTC. It specifies CASSLAGTTPYNEQFF.

The chain links TRBV7-6 to TRBJ1-4; 7 positions agree with TRBD1. The CDR3 totals 15 residues. Trimming cost V 5 bases and J 10 bases; bases outside gene matches: 13. CDR1 and CDR2 from the germline V gene are SGHVS and FNYEAQ. The DNA for the CDR3 is TGTGCCAGCAGCCTACAACAGGGGCGCGAGGGAAAACTGTTTTTT. The encoded protein is CASSLQQGREGKLFF. The complete variable domain, with remaining parts taken from reference TRBV7-6 and TRBJ1-4, reads GAGVSQSPRYKVTKRGQDVALRCDPISGHVSLYWYRQALGQGPEFLTYFNYEAQQDKSGLPNDRFSAERPEGSISTLTIQRTEQRDSAMYRCASSLQQGREGKLFFGSGTQLSVL.

The chain employs TRBV13 and TRBJ2-3, with D hard to call. V lost 2 bases to trimming and J lost 0 bases, with 6 bases between them. Germline CDR1 PRHDT, CDR2 FYEKMQ (reference sequence). The CDR3 is 14 residues long. In DNA, the CDR3 is TGTGCCAGCAGCTTACAGATTAGCACAGATACGCAGTATTTT. Encoded protein: CASSLQISTDTQYF. The full variable domain, in which reference TRBV13 and TRBJ2-3 provide the parts outside the CDR3, is AAGVIQSPRHLIKEKRETATLKCYPIPRHDTVYWYQQGPGQDPQFLISFYEKMQSDKGSIPDRFSAQQFSDYHSELNMSSLELGDSALYFCASSLQISTDTQYFGPGTRLTVL.

This clone was seen more than once but under ten times. The chain links TRBV5-6 to TRBJ2-2, with D possibly matching TRBD2 (7 bases). This CDR3 contains 13 residues. In germline, CDR1 is SGHDT, CDR2 YYEEEE. V lost 4 bases, J lost 7 bases, and 11 bases lay in between. In nucleotides, the CDR3 is TGTGCCAGCAGCCCGAGGGGGGGCGGGGAGCTGTTTTTT. It codes for CASSPRGGGELFF.

This clone has more than one count but fewer than ten. The rearrangement joins TRBV6-5 to TRBJ1-1; 7 nucleotides match TRBD1. The CDR3 runs 12 residues. With V trimmed by 7 bases and J by 6 bases, 5 bases remained unmatched. Germline CDR1 MNHEY, CDR2 SVGAGI. CDR3 nucleotide sequence: TGTGCCAGCAAGAGGGGGCTTGCTGAAGCTTTCTTT. This codes for CASKRGLAEAFF.

The chain couples TRBV5-4 to TRBJ1-1; TRBD1 aligns across 10 bases. V trimming: 3 bases; J trimming: 5 bases; junction bases outside the gene matches: 7. The CDR3 is made up of 15 amino acids. CDR1 and CDR2 from the germline V gene are SGHNT and YYREEE (reference sequence). The CDR3 sequence: CASSSKRTGGTEAFF. The CDR3 DNA sequence: TGTGCCAGCAGCTCTAAGAGGACAGGGGGAACTGAAGCTTTCTTT.

The chain couples TRBV21-1 to TRBJ1-2; TRBD1 is taken as the D call from the table, unchecked against the DNA. TRBV21-1 counts as a pseudogene. The CDR3 loop spans 14 amino acids. This CDR3 is CASRPPGPNYGYTF. CDR3 coding DNA: TGTGCCAGCAGGCCTCCAGGCCCTAACTATGGCTACACCTTC.

The rearrangement uses TRBV13 and TRBJ2-7; a possible D gene is TRBD2 (6 bases). The ends were cut back, 5 bases at V and 0 bases at J, with 11 bases in the middle. Looked up from germline, CDR1 is PRHDT and CDR2 is FYEKMQ (reference sequence). The CDR3 is made up of 14 amino acids. The CDR3 here is CASSHPGLSYEQYF. The CDR3 nucleotides are TGTGCCAGCAGCCACCCGGGACTCTCCTACGAGCAGTACTTC. The full variable domain, its missing parts supplied by reference TRBV13 and TRBJ2-7, is AAGVIQSPRHLIKEKRETATLKCYPIPRHDTVYWYQQGPGQDPQFLISFYEKMQSDKGSIPDRFSAQQFSDYHSELNMSSLELGDSALYFCASSHPGLSYEQYFGPGTRLTVT.

This clone occurred a few times. The chain has TRBV5-4 and TRBJ2-2; 9 bases align to TRBD1. The V gene's germline CDR1 is SGHNT and CDR2 YYREEE (reference sequence). J gave up 5 bases and V 1 base, and 3 bases lay outside the gene matches. This CDR3 is 15 amino acids long. The CDR3: CASSLLTGGTGELFF. CDR3 nucleotide sequence: TGTGCCAGCAGCTTGCTGACAGGGGGTACCGGGGAGCTGTTTTTT.

This clone was found a few times. The chain is built from TRBV6-4 and TRBJ1-4, with a weak D call TRBD1 (6 bases). V was pared by 5 bases and J by 10 bases, with 20 bases between. Per the germline V gene, CDR1 is MRHNA and CDR2 is SNTAGT. The CDR3 totals 15 residues. DNA of the CDR3: TGTGCCAGCAGTTCCGGGACAAGGAAAGTGGGAAAACTGTTTTTT. This codes for CASSSGTRKVGKLFF.

The J gene is TRBJ2-1, the V gene TRBV19; a possible D gene is TRBD2 (6 bases). Trimming left V 10 bases short and J 5 bases short, with 18 bases between. The CDR3 consists of 14 residues. From germline, CDR1 is LNHDA and CDR2 SQIVND (reference sequence). This chain's CDR3 is CATSGSLSNNEQFF. DNA of the CDR3: TGTGCCACCTCCGGGAGTCTATCCAACAATGAGCAGTTCTTC.

The chain carries TRBV6-1 and TRBJ1-5; D possibly corresponds to TRBD1 (6 bases). V was shortened by 2 bases and J by 6 bases, with 14 bases between the two germline ends. This CDR3 has 15 amino acids. In germline, CDR1 is MNHNS, CDR2 SASEGT. Here the CDR3 DNA reads TGTGCCAGCAGTGAAACCCTACAGGGTAGTCAGCCCCAGCATTTT. Translated, it gives CASSETLQGSQPQHF.

This clone has a handful of counts. The chain is built from TRBV27 and TRBJ1-5; D uncertain. The CDR3 is made up of 12 amino acids. Germline V CDR1 and CDR2: MNHEY, SMNVEV (reference sequence). V was clipped by 5 bases and J by 3 bases, with 5 bases between them. The CDR3 sequence: CASSGLNQPQHF. The CDR3 DNA sequence: TGTGCCAGCAGTGGACTCAATCAGCCCCAGCATTTT.

The genes are TRBV5-5 and TRBJ1-4; perhaps TRBD1 as D (5 bases). This CDR3 contains 14 residues. V lost 5 bases, J lost 6 bases, and 14 bases lay in between. The germline gives CDR1 SGHKS, CDR2 YYEKEE (reference sequence). CDR3 protein: CASSPGTGDEKLFF. The CDR3 DNA reads TGTGCCAGCAGTCCCGGGACGGGGGATGAAAAACTGTTTTTT.

The gene calls are TRBV30 and TRBJ2-7; 9 bases match TRBD2. Germline V gene sequence: CDR1 GTSNPN, CDR2 SVGIG (reference sequence). Losses at the gene ends were 0 bases for V and 2 bases for J; bases not matched to a gene: 2. The CDR3 sequence is 14 residues long. CDR3 sequence: CAWSVGGGAYEQYF. The CDR3 DNA sequence: TGTGCCTGGAGTGTGGGCGGGGGGGCCTACGAGCAGTACTTC. Filled out from reference TRBV30 and TRBJ2-7, the complete variable domain reads SQTIHQWPATLVQPVGSPLSLECTVEGTSNPNLYWYRQAAGRGLQLLFYSVGIGQISSEVPQNLSASRPQDRQFILSSKKLLLSDSGFYLCAWSVGGGAYEQYFGPGTRLTVT.

The chain is built from TRBV5-5 and TRBJ2-4; 7 bases are shared with TRBD2. Per the germline V gene, CDR1 is SGHKS and CDR2 is YYEKEE (reference sequence). V lost 0 bases and J lost 7; bases outside the gene matches: 7. The CDR3 extends over 15 amino acids. This CDR3 is CASSLGPGGRNIQYF. The CDR3 DNA follows: TGTGCCAGCAGCTTGGGACCGGGGGGAAGGAACATTCAGTACTTC.

This chain joins TRBV14 and TRBJ2-3; D is undetermined. The CDR3 totals 16 residues. CDR1 and CDR2 from the germline V gene are SGHDN and FVKESK. Trimming left V 3 bases short and J 2 bases short, with 15 bases between. CDR3 amino acids: CASSHLEGLYTDTQYF. Here the CDR3 DNA reads TGTGCCAGCAGCCATCTAGAAGGCCTTTACACAGATACGCAGTATTTT.

This sequence joins TRBV19 and TRBJ1-2; D is perhaps TRBD1 (5 bases). The V and J ends lost 5 bases and 5 bases respectively, with 18 bases between them. This CDR3 has 15 amino acids. Germline V CDR1 and CDR2: LNHDA, SQIVND (reference sequence). The CDR3 DNA follows: TGTGCCAGTAGTGCGGCGCTGGGGGGGATTTATGGCTACACCTTC. Its translation: CASSAALGGIYGYTF.

The CDR3 DNA follows: TGTGCTAGTGGTTTGGTACCGGGACTACTTAACTACGAGCAGTACTTC. Translating gives CASGLVPGLLNYEQYF. This rearrangement joins TRBV12-5 to TRBJ2-7; 7 bases map to TRBD2. Germline lookup yields CDR1 LGHNT and CDR2 FRNRAP. The V gene end was trimmed by 0 bases and the J gene end by 3 bases; junction bases not matched to a gene: 8. The CDR3 has 16 amino acids.

The chain carries TRBV5-1 and TRBJ2-7; 15 positions match TRBD2. Germline assignment: CDR1 SGHRS and CDR2 YFSETQ. The CDR3 contains 17 residues. Trimming cost V 4 bases and J 4 bases; bases outside gene matches: 9. In DNA, the CDR3 is TGCGCCAGCAGCCCCGGGACTAGCGGGGGGCTTAGATACGAGCAGTACTTC. Protein product: CASSPGTSGGLRYEQYF. The complete variable domain, with remaining parts taken from reference TRBV5-1 and TRBJ2-7, reads KAGVTQTPRYLIKTRGQQVTLSCSPISGHRSVSWYQQTPGQGLQFLFEYFSETQRNKGNFPGRFSGRQFSNSRSEMNVSTLELGDSALYLCASSPGTSGGLRYEQYFGPGTRLTVT.

J is TRBJ2-5 and V is TRBV28, with 9 bases lining up with TRBD1. Germline V gives CDR1 MDHEN, CDR2 SYDVKM. J lost 2 bases, V lost 5 bases, and 9 bases had no gene match. This CDR3 has 16 residues. The CDR3 sequence: CASSPRTGAVQETQYF. DNA of the CDR3: TGTGCCAGCAGTCCGAGGACAGGGGCCGTTCAAGAGACCCAGTACTTC.

This sequence joins TRBV30 and TRBJ2-7; 12 bases align to TRBD2. The CDR3 runs 14 residues. Germline V gives CDR1 GTSNPN, CDR2 SVGIG (reference sequence). Trimming at V came to 3 bases and at J to 6 bases, leaving 6 bases not matched to a gene. CDR3 DNA: TGTGCCTGGAGGACCCCACTAGCGGGGGGCGAGCAGTACTTC. As protein: CAWRTPLAGGEQYF.

V and J are TRBV6-4 and TRBJ1-2, with TRBD1 matching over 7 bases. CDR3 length: 13 residues. Looked up from germline, CDR1 is MRHNA and CDR2 is SNTAGT. V gave up 4 bases and J gave up 6 bases; unmatched junction bases: 5. CDR3 in amino acids: CASSAGTANGYTF. In DNA form, the CDR3 reads TGTGCCAGCAGTGCGGGGACAGCTAATGGCTACACCTTC.

V gene TRBV5-1 combines with J gene TRBJ1-2; D gene ambiguous. Trimming took off 0 bases at V and 8 bases at J, with 17 bases between the two ends. The CDR3 extends over 15 amino acids. The germline CDR1 and CDR2 sequences are SGHRS and YFSETQ. The CDR3 loop reads CASSLASTDSGGYTF. The CDR3 DNA follows: TGCGCCAGCAGCTTGGCCTCGACGGATTCGGGAGGCTACACCTTC.

The chain combines TRBV7-2 with TRBJ1-1, with D possibly matching TRBD1 (5 bases). CDR1 is SGHTA and CDR2 is FQGNSA in the germline V gene. The ends were cut back, 1 base at V and 8 bases at J, with 14 bases in the middle. This CDR3 comprises 14 residues. CDR3 nucleotides: TGTGCCAGCAGCTTAGGGGGTAGGGGATCCGAAGCTTTCTTT. It yields the protein CASSLGGRGSEAFF.

The V gene is TRBV7-8, the J gene TRBJ1-2; D is unclear. CDR3 length equals 13 residues. Trimming removed 0 bases from V and 3 bases from J, with 5 bases in between. Germline-derived CDR1 and CDR2 are SGHVS and FQNEAQ. This chain's CDR3 is CASSLARDYGYTF. Written as DNA, the CDR3 is TGTGCCAGCAGCTTAGCTCGGGACTATGGCTACACCTTC.

About this clone: Other DNA sequences within the sample encode an identical CDR3. The chain joins TRBV7-9 to TRBJ2-7; TRBD1 matches 8 bases. V gave up 4 bases and J gave up 4 bases; unmatched junction bases: 6. From germline, CDR1 is SEHNR and CDR2 FQNEAQ (reference sequence). The CDR3 is 14 amino acids. The CDR3 region has the DNA TGTGCCAGCAGCTCGGACAGGGACTCTTACGAGCAGTACTTC. This codes for CASSSDRDSYEQYF.